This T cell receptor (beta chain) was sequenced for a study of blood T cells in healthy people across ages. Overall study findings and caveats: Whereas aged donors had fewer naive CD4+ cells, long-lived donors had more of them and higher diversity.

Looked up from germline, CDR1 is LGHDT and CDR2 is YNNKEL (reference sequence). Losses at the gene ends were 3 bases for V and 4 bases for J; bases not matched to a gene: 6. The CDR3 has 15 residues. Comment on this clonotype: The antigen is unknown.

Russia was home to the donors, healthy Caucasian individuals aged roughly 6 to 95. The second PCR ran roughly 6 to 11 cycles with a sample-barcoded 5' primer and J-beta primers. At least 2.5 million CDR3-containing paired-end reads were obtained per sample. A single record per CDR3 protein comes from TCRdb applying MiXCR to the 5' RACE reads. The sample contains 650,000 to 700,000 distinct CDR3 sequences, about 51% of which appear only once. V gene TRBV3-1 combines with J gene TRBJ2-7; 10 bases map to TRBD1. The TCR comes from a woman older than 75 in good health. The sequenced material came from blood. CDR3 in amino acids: CASSHRTGGEYEQYF. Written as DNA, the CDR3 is TGTGCCAGCAGCCACAGGACAGGGGGGGAATACGAGCAGTACTTC.